What follows are 6 T cell receptor beta chains derived from one specimen sequenced in a study of T-cell reconstitution after alpha-beta-depleted transplantation in children. Study findings and constraints: One year post-transplant, T-cell counts and diversity were largely derived from T cells produced anew.

These TCRs are of unknown antigen specificity. Library preparation (for TCRbeta) was performed with unique molecular identifiers. TCRdb analysed the PCR reads with MiXCR anew, one entry per CDR3 protein. Of around 300,000 distinct CDR3 sequences listed, 6% to 10% are singletons. The specimen comprised peripheral blood, sampled 360 days after TCRalphabeta/CD19-depleted stem cell transplant. The receptors derive from a female patient aged 2 to 10 who had a stem cell transplant for Fanconi anemia, so the T cells may come from the graft donor.

This clonotype has only a few counts. The chain has TRBV6-4 and TRBJ2-7, with 8 nucleotides matching TRBD1. The CDR3 runs 15 residues. In germline, CDR1 is MRHNA, CDR2 SNTAGT. V lost 3 bases to trimming and J lost 5 bases; unmatched junction nucleotides: 9. Here the CDR3 DNA reads TGTGCCAGCAGTGAATCCGCAGGGGGCAAGGACGAGCAGTACTTC. The encoded protein is CASSESAGGKDEQYF.

This clonotype was picked up a small number of times. The J gene is TRBJ2-5, the V gene TRBV6-2 or TRBV6-3; TRBD1 matches 10 bases. Germline values: CDR1 MNHEY, CDR2 SVGEGT. Trimming cost V 5 bases and J 5 bases; bases outside gene matches: 11. This CDR3 region has 16 residues. Here the CDR3 DNA reads TGTGCCAGCAGTCGACGGGACAGGGGATTCGTGGAGACCCAGTACTTC. This gives the protein CASSRRDRGFVETQYF.

This clonotype was detected many times. This sequence joins TRBV20-1 and TRBJ1-2; a weak D match, TRBD1 (5 bases). Germline CDR1 and CDR2: DFQATT and SNEGSKA (reference sequence). Trimming took off 5 bases at V and 6 bases at J, with 13 bases between the two ends. The CDR3 has 12 residues. CDR3 nucleotide sequence: TGCAGTGCTCGGGGGAGATGGGATGGCTACACCTTC. Its translation: CSARGRWDGYTF.

In this sample, this clonotype turned up many times. The J gene is TRBJ2-7, the V gene TRBV7-9; no reliable D call. The CDR3 is 12 amino acids. The V gene's germline CDR1 is SEHNR and CDR2 FQNEAQ (reference sequence). Trimming removed 5 bases at V and 4 bases at J, with 9 bases between. CDR3: CASSPSLYEQYF. CDR3 bases: TGTGCCAGCAGCCCGAGCTTATACGAGCAGTACTTC.

The chain is built from TRBV10-3 and TRBJ2-7; 8 bases are a match to TRBD1. With V trimmed by 7 bases and J by 0 bases, 11 bases remained unmatched. This CDR3 is built from 16 residues. Germline V gene lookup returns CDR1 ENHRY and CDR2 SYGVKD. The CDR3 coding sequence is TGTGCCATCACCCCCACGGGGGACAGGCACTCCTACGAGCAGTACTTC. This encodes CAITPTGDRHSYEQYF.

Ten or more counts support this clonotype. The V call is TRBV7-9, the J call TRBJ2-3; 9 nucleotides agree with TRBD1. Germline CDR1 is SEHNR and CDR2 is FQNEAQ (reference sequence). This CDR3 contains 16 residues. Losses at the gene ends were 1 base for V and 6 bases for J; bases not matched to a gene: 8. The chain's CDR3 is CASSLDRGLLGDTQYF. The CDR3 DNA is TGTGCCAGCAGCTTAGACAGGGGGCTTTTGGGCGATACGCAGTATTTT.